A single sample is the source of the 15 T cell receptor beta chains below, sequenced in a study of a mutant IDH1 vaccine in newly diagnosed glioma. The time point here: week 5, during vaccination. A single vaccine dose contained 300 ug of mutant IDH1 20-mer peptide, and topical imiquimod was used with it. Some clones are missing from TCRdb's copy, which holds only in-frame ones; the method was immunoSEQ multiplex PCR. The sample has about 36,000 clones; approximately 80% are singletons. Which antigens these TCRs recognize remains unknown. The sequencing here drew on PBMCs, taken from a glioma patient whose treatment included an IDH1 peptide vaccine. The receptor set was obtained from a man over 45 with glioma.

This clone has only one observation. The chain couples TRBV7-8 to TRBJ2-7; D is uncertain. CDR1 is SGHVS and CDR2 is FQNEAQ in the germline V gene. V was pared by 5 bases and J by 7 bases, with 21 bases between. The CDR3 is made up of 15 amino acids. The CDR3 DNA reads as TGTGCCAGCAGCCTAGAACGAACGGGCCGCAGGGAGCAGTACTTC. Amino acids: CASSLERTGRREQYF.

The chain has TRBV5-6 and TRBJ2-3; 7 bases are shared with TRBD2. The CDR3 has 15 amino acids. CDR1 is SGHDT, CDR2 YYEEEE, per germline. The V gene end was trimmed by 3 bases and the J gene end by 0 bases; junction bases not matched to a gene: 4. The CDR3 nucleotides are TGTGCCAGCAGCTGGGGGGGATCTAGCACAGATACGCAGTATTTT. Translating it yields CASSWGGSSTDTQYF.

The chain uses TRBV7-8 and TRBJ1-4, with no clear D. This CDR3 has 12 amino acids. CDR1 is SGHVS, CDR2 FQNEAQ, per germline. Trimming stripped 2 bases from V and 8 bases from J, with 6 bases between. The CDR3 spells CASSLTGEKLFF. DNA of the CDR3: TGTGCCAGCAGCTTAACGGGGGAAAAACTGTTTTTT.

The chain uses TRBV6-1 and TRBJ1-2, with 7 positions matching TRBD1. Germline V gene data show CDR1 as MNHNS and CDR2 as SASEGT. The V gene end was trimmed by 3 bases and the J gene end by 8 bases; junction bases not matched to a gene: 12. This CDR3 comprises 15 residues. The CDR3 here is CASSETMGDSEGYTF. DNA of the CDR3: TGTGCCAGCAGTGAGACGATGGGGGACAGTGAAGGCTACACCTTC.

J is TRBJ1-2 and V is TRBV4-2; the D gene is possibly TRBD1 (6 bases). Trimming took off 0 bases at V and 8 bases at J, with 22 bases between the two ends. Germline CDR1 is LGHNA and CDR2 is YNFKEQ. The CDR3 has 17 residues. This CDR3 is CASSQEGRGGMSGGYTF. The CDR3 nucleotides are TGTGCCAGCAGCCAAGAAGGCCGAGGGGGAATGTCTGGGGGCTACACCTTC.

This chain joins TRBV5-4 and TRBJ1-5; D possibly corresponds to TRBD1 (6 bases). The germline gives CDR1 SGHNT, CDR2 YYREEE (reference sequence). CDR3 length equals 15 residues. Deletions cut 0 bases from V and 5 bases from J, with 12 bases between. CDR3 nucleotide sequence: TGTGCCAGCAGCTTGGGTGGGGGGCGCGATCAGCCCCAGCATTTT. The encoded protein is CASSLGGGRDQPQHF.

The CDR3 sequence: CASSTGDRNTEAFF. The CDR3 coding sequence is TGTGCCAGCAGCACCGGGGACAGAAACACTGAAGCTTTCTTT. This chain connects TRBV9 to TRBJ1-1; 7 bases map to TRBD1. After removal of 4 bases from V and 2 bases from J, the junction contained 5 bases not matched to a gene. The CDR3 is 14 residues long. The germline V gene has CDR1 SGDLS and CDR2 YYNGEE.

J is TRBJ2-2 and V is TRBV5-6, with unresolved D. CDR3 length: 15 residues. V lost 4 bases and J lost 4, with 14 bases in between. Germline lookup yields CDR1 SGHDT and CDR2 YYEEEE. In DNA form, the CDR3 reads TGTGCCAGCAGCCTCCAGGCGGATGGCACCGGGGAGCTGTTTTTT. As protein: CASSLQADGTGELFF.

The rearrangement joins TRBV7-2 to TRBJ1-1, with 8 bases that match TRBD1. V trimming: 5 bases; J trimming: 5 bases; junction bases outside the gene matches: 16. Germline V gene lookup returns CDR1 SGHTA and CDR2 FQGNSA. The CDR3 loop spans 17 amino acids. CDR3 sequence reads: CASSLGGAGGVGTEAFF. As DNA, the CDR3 is TGTGCCAGCAGCCTAGGAGGGGCAGGGGGCGTAGGTACTGAAGCTTTCTTT.

The CDR3 sequence is CASSLAGSGAYNEQFF. The CDR3 DNA follows: TGCGCCAGCAGCTTGGCCGGTAGCGGGGCGTACAATGAGCAGTTCTTC. V usage is TRBV5-1 and J usage is TRBJ2-1, with 8 bases identical to TRBD2. CDR1 and CDR2 (germline): SGHRS, YFSETQ. The junction had 6 bases not matched to a gene; V was cut back by 0 bases and J by 4 bases. This CDR3 is 16 amino acids long.

The chain has TRBV15 and TRBJ1-5; tentatively, D is TRBD1 (5 bases). CDR3 length: 15 residues. Germline V CDR1 and CDR2: LNHNV, YYDKDF (reference sequence). The V end was cut by 0 bases, the J end by 4 bases, with 10 bases between. The CDR3 nucleotides are TGTGCCACCAGCAGAGATGGGGCACCAAATCAGCCCCAGCATTTT. This translates into CATSRDGAPNQPQHF. Together with reference TRBV15 and TRBJ1-5, the CDR3 gives the full variable domain: DAMVIQNPRYQVTQFGKPVTLSCSQTLNHNVMYWYQQKSSQAPKLLFHYYDKDFNNEADTPDNFQSRRPNTSFCFLDIRSPGLGDTAMYLCATSRDGAPNQPQHFGDGTRLSIL.

A single count supports this clone. The chain combines TRBV20-1 with TRBJ1-2; D remains ambiguous. Germline V gene sequence: CDR1 DFQATT, CDR2 SNEGSKA (reference sequence). Trimming stripped 3 bases from V and 5 bases from J, with 7 bases between. This CDR3 is 11 amino acids long. CDR3 in DNA: TGCAGTGCTAGTAATGGGTATGGCTACACCTTC. It encodes CSASNGYGYTF.

The CDR3 nucleotides read TGTGCCAGCCAAAGCAATCAGCCCCAGCATTTT. This encodes CASQSNQPQHF. The rearrangement uses TRBV28 and TRBJ1-5; the D is unclear. Trimming left V 8 bases short and J 1 base short, with 3 bases between. The germline gives CDR1 MDHEN, CDR2 SYDVKM. This CDR3 spans 11 amino acids.

V gene TRBV27 combines with J gene TRBJ2-1; TRBD2 is a possible D gene (5 bases). Germline V gives CDR1 MNHEY, CDR2 SMNVEV (reference sequence). V dropped 6 bases and J dropped 4 bases, with 10 bases sitting between them. CDR3 length: 13 residues. CDR3 sequence: CASSQSGYNEQFF. The CDR3 DNA follows: TGTGCCAGCAGCCAATCGGGGTACAATGAGCAGTTCTTC.

The chain is built from TRBV5-4 and TRBJ2-7; D possibly corresponds to TRBD2 (6 bases). Germline V gene lookup returns CDR1 SGHNT and CDR2 YYREEE (reference sequence). V lost 4 bases to trimming and J lost 1 base, with 12 bases between them. The CDR3 length is 14 residues. DNA of the CDR3: TGTGCCAGCAGCAAGGAGGGCGGGTCCTACGAGCAGTACTTC. Translating it yields CASSKEGGSYEQYF. Full variable domain (rest looked up from reference TRBV5-4 and TRBJ2-7): ETGVTQSPTHLIKTRGQQVTLRCSSQSGHNTVSWYQQALGQGPQFIFQYYREEENGRGNFPPRFSGLQFPNYSSELNVNALELDDSALYLCASSKEGGSYEQYFGPGTRLTVT.